Shown below are 32 T cell receptor beta chains from a single sample sequenced in a study of regulatory T cells in long-lasting Graves disease. TCR beta libraries were built with iRepertoire HTBI primers and Arm-PCR of CDR3 regions. TCRdb used MiXCR to reprocess the multiplex PCR reads, holding one entry per CDR3 protein. The table records roughly 320,000 distinct CDR3 sequences, 16% of them present only once. As for time point: newly diagnosed GD, antithyroid drugs for less than 3 months. RNA from PBMCs was the source of the TCR library. These same data were also listed under a study on T cells in Graves' hyperthyroidism and ophthalmopathy.

The material was peripheral blood mononuclear cells (PBMCs), obtained at new diagnosis, from a patient treated with antithyroid drugs. These receptors were collected from a man aged 40-49 years with Graves disease.

This clonotype was picked up many times. Here the CDR3 reads CATSRVGETQYF. The CDR3 region has the DNA TGTGCCACATCTCGAGTTGGCGAGACCCAGTACTTC. The chain couples TRBV11-2 to TRBJ2-5; D is uncertain. Trimming removed 10 bases at V and 5 bases at J, with 14 bases between. Germline CDR1 is SGHAT and CDR2 is FQNNGV. There are 12 residues in the CDR3.

The rearrangement links TRBV4-1 to TRBJ1-4, with 8 bases lining up with TRBD1. Germline-derived CDR1 and CDR2 are MGHRA and YSYEKL. The CDR3 spans 16 residues. With V trimmed by 0 bases and J by 8 bases, 8 bases remained unmatched. CDR3 coding DNA: TGCGCCAGCAGCCAAGACACGCGGACAGGGTACGAAAAACTGTTTTTT. Its translation is CASSQDTRTGYEKLFF.

This clonotype was seen repeatedly, ten times or more. V gene TRBV2 combines with J gene TRBJ2-3, with D possibly being TRBD1 (6 bases). Germline CDR1 and CDR2: SNHLY and FYNNEI. CDR3 length: 13 amino acids. Trimming removed 7 bases from V and 2 bases from J, with 10 bases in between. In DNA form, the CDR3 reads TGTGCCAGCATCCGGGACAACACAGATACGCAGTATTTT. Encoded protein: CASIRDNTDTQYF.

At least ten counts were recorded for this clonotype. The rearrangement uses TRBV5-1 and TRBJ1-1, with D possibly being TRBD1 (6 bases). This CDR3 is built from 13 residues. Germline V CDR1 and CDR2: SGHRS, YFSETQ. V lost 7 bases and J lost 1, with 11 bases in between. CDR3 nucleotide sequence: TGCGCCAGCGTGGACAGCCAGAACACTGAAGCTTTCTTT. Residues: CASVDSQNTEAFF.

In nucleotides, the CDR3 is TGTGCCAGTAGTCCGAGGACTAGCCAAGAGACCCAGTACTTC. This sequence encodes CASSPRTSQETQYF. This rearrangement joins TRBV19 to TRBJ2-5; 7 bases align to TRBD2. CDR3 size: 14 residues. The germline CDR1 and CDR2 sequences are LNHDA and SQIVND (reference sequence). The V and J ends lost 5 bases and 1 base, in that order; junction bases with no gene match: 4.

The chain links TRBV9 to TRBJ2-3; no reliable D call. This CDR3 has 16 residues. Germline CDR1 and CDR2: SGDLS and YYNGEE. V gave up 1 base and J gave up 4 bases, with 16 bases separating them. The DNA of the CDR3 is TGTGCCAGCAGCGTACGTCCCAGCCCGGCCGCAGATACGCAGTATTTT. Protein: CASSVRPSPAADTQYF.

The rearrangement uses TRBV10-1 and TRBJ1-1, with a possible D match to TRBD1 (6 bases). Germline CDR1 and CDR2: WNHNN and SYGVQD (reference sequence). The length of the CDR3 is 12 residues. V lost 5 bases and J lost 4, with 8 bases in between. CDR3 nucleotide sequence: TGCGCCAGCAGTACAGGGAGCACTGAAGCTTTCTTT. Its translation: CASSTGSTEAFF.

This clonotype was seen ten or more times. The chain joins TRBV5-1 to TRBJ2-7; 14 positions match TRBD2. Germline CDR1 reads SGHRS; CDR2 reads YFSETQ. This CDR3 has 16 amino acids. Germline trimming cut 2 bases from V and 11 bases from J; bases unmatched to any gene: 12. In nucleotides, the CDR3 is TGCGCCAGCAGCTTCGCCGGGACTAGCGGGGGTAGAGGGGAGTACTTC. Translation: CASSFAGTSGGRGEYF.

The chain has TRBV20-1 and TRBJ2-6; D is uncertain. Trimming took 7 bases from V and 1 from J, leaving 2 bases between them. This CDR3 region has 11 residues. Germline V gene lookup returns CDR1 DFQATT and CDR2 SNEGSKA (reference sequence). The CDR3 DNA follows: TGCAGTGGTTCTGGGGCCAACGTCCTGACTTTC. It translates to CSGSGANVLTF.

Comment on this clonotype: It is likely a read error: a sequence one base away is far more abundant. The chain has TRBV6-5 and TRBJ2-7; the match to TRBD2 covers 7 bases. The length of the CDR3 is 14 residues. V was pared by 4 bases and J by 7 bases, with 10 bases of the junction left unmatched. Germline assignment: CDR1 MNHEY and CDR2 SVGAGI. The CDR3 loop reads CASSSSSSGYEQYF. DNA of the CDR3: TGTGCCAGCAGTTCATCCTCTAGCGGCTATGAGCAGTACTTC.

The chain employs TRBV27 and TRBJ1-5, with a weak D call TRBD1 (6 bases). Trimming shortened V by 10 bases and J by 7 bases, and 17 bases separated the two germline ends. The germline gives CDR1 MNHEY, CDR2 SMNVEV (reference sequence). The CDR3 loop spans 13 amino acids. This CDR3 reads CANYQRRGQPQHF. CDR3 nucleotides: TGTGCCAACTACCAGCGTAGGGGGCAGCCCCAGCATTTT.

This clonotype was counted many times. This chain links TRBV7-9 with TRBJ2-5; D call uncertain. The CDR3 consists of 12 residues. CDR1 and CDR2 from the germline V gene are SEHNR and FQNEAQ (reference sequence). The V gene lost 6 bases and the J gene lost 4 bases, with 9 bases spanning the gap. The chain's CDR3 is CASRPHLETQYF. CDR3 coding DNA: TGTGCCAGCAGACCACATCTAGAGACCCAGTACTTC.

This clonotype occurred many times. V is TRBV30 and J is TRBJ1-1; D gene ambiguous. Germline loops: CDR1 GTSNPN, CDR2 SVGIG (reference sequence). V lost 3 bases and J 4 bases, leaving 12 bases between the germline ends. The CDR3 totals 13 residues. CDR3 amino acids: CAWRPQPGTEAFF. Here the CDR3 DNA reads TGTGCCTGGAGGCCCCAACCGGGCACTGAAGCTTTCTTT.

This clonotype was counted many times. V is TRBV10-3 and J is TRBJ2-7; TRBD2 matches at 13 bases. V lost 11 bases and J lost 6; bases outside the gene matches: 13. Germline V lookup: CDR1 ENHRY, CDR2 SYGVKD. The CDR3 consists of 15 residues. This chain's CDR3 is CAPMGSLAGGFEQYF. The DNA of the CDR3 is TGTGCCCCTATGGGGTCACTAGCGGGGGGGTTCGAGCAGTACTTC.

This clonotype has at least ten counts. V gene TRBV18 combines with J gene TRBJ2-3; TRBD2 might be the D (6 bases). Germline V gives CDR1 KGHSH, CDR2 LQKENI. The CDR3 sequence is 15 residues long. Trimming cost V 6 bases and J 0 bases, with 13 bases left between them. The CDR3 loop reads CASSRSGPSTDTQYF. The CDR3 DNA sequence: TGTGCCAGCTCCCGGAGCGGGCCCAGCACAGATACGCAGTATTTT.

There are many counts of this clonotype. The rearrangement links TRBV28 to TRBJ2-5; D may be TRBD2 (6 bases). CDR3 size: 14 residues. Trimming cost V 5 bases and J 5 bases, with 15 bases left between them. The V gene's germline CDR1 is MDHEN and CDR2 SYDVKM. CDR3 DNA sequence: TGTGCCAGCAGTGATTCCGGGACTGAGGAGACCCAGTACTTC. It is translated as CASSDSGTEETQYF.

The chain uses TRBV20-1 and TRBJ1-4; the D gene is possibly TRBD1 (6 bases). V was cut by 4 bases and J by 11 bases, with 20 bases left in between. Germline CDR1 DFQATT, CDR2 SNEGSKA (reference sequence). The length of the CDR3 is 14 residues. The CDR3 spells CSATPGGPGLKLFF. CDR3 DNA sequence: TGCAGTGCTACCCCTGGGGGGCCTGGCCTCAAACTGTTTTTT.

This clonotype has at least ten counts. The CDR3 protein is CASSHQGSLPGGELFF. For the CDR3, the DNA is TGTGCCAGCAGCCACCAGGGGTCGCTCCCCGGCGGGGAGCTGTTTTTT. This sequence joins TRBV11-2 and TRBJ2-2; D perhaps matches TRBD1 (6 bases). Trimming pared 5 bases from V and 7 bases from J, leaving 20 bases between. Germline CDR1 reads SGHAT; CDR2 reads FQNNGV. The CDR3 contains 16 residues. The whole variable domain, remainder taken from reference TRBV11-2 and TRBJ2-2, is EAGVAQSPRYKIIEKRQSVAFWCNPISGHATLYWYQQILGQGPKLLIQFQNNGVVDDSQLPKDRFSAERLKGVDSTLKIQPAKLEDSAVYLCASSHQGSLPGGELFFGEGSRLTVL.

This clonotype was detected many times. V gene TRBV2 combines with J gene TRBJ1-2; no definite D call. The CDR3 spans 14 residues. The ends were cut back, 6 bases at V and 1 base at J, with 12 bases in the middle. The germline gives CDR1 SNHLY, CDR2 FYNNEI. Here the CDR3 reads CASRRTAINYGYTF. Here the CDR3 DNA reads TGTGCCAGCAGAAGGACGGCGATTAACTATGGCTACACCTTC.

This clonotype was seen at least ten times. This sequence joins TRBV7-3 and TRBJ2-5; no reliable D call. V was clipped by 5 bases and J by 2 bases, with 18 bases between them. Germline lookup yields CDR1 SGHTA and CDR2 FQGTGA. This CDR3 contains 16 residues. The CDR3 DNA sequence: TGTGCCAGCAGCCCAAACAACCGGGTATTTCAAGAGACCCAGTACTTC. Amino acid sequence: CASSPNNRVFQETQYF.

In its sample, this clonotype was seen many times. The rearrangement links TRBV7-2 to TRBJ2-1, with 12 positions matching TRBD2. CDR3 length equals 16 residues. Trimming at V came to 7 bases and at J to 9 bases, leaving 13 bases not matched to a gene. The germline gives CDR1 SGHTA, CDR2 FQGNSA. CDR3 loop: CASTPSRLAGAGEQFF. For the CDR3, the DNA is TGTGCCAGCACCCCCTCCCGACTAGCGGGGGCAGGTGAGCAGTTCTTC. The whole variable domain, remainder taken from reference TRBV7-2 and TRBJ2-1, is GAGVSQSPSNKVTEKGKDVELRCDPISGHTALYWYRQSLGQGLEFLIYFQGNSAPDKSGLPSDRFSAERTGGSVSTLTIQRTQQEDSAVYLCASTPSRLAGAGEQFFGPGTRLTVL.

About this clonotype itself: A far bigger clonotype differs at one base, so this is likely a read error. This chain links TRBV27 with TRBJ2-1, with D perhaps TRBD2 (5 bases). This CDR3 region has 17 residues. Germline V gene lookup returns CDR1 MNHEY and CDR2 SMNVEV (reference sequence). CDR3 DNA sequence: TGTGCCAGCAGTTCTAGACTATTGGGCCTATTAGAAAATGAGCAGCTCTTC. Protein product: CASSSRLLGLLENEQLF.

This clonotype was found many times. The chain links TRBV7-2 to TRBJ2-7; the match to TRBD1 covers 10 bases. CDR3 size: 15 residues. The V gene end was trimmed by 5 bases and the J gene end by 4 bases; junction bases not matched to a gene: 8. Germline values: CDR1 SGHTA, CDR2 FQGNSA. CDR3 sequence: CASSGRDRGIYEQYF. The CDR3 region has the DNA TGTGCCAGCAGCGGGCGGGACAGGGGTATTTACGAGCAGTACTTC. The variable domain in full, with the rest retrieved from reference TRBV7-2 and TRBJ2-7, is GAGVSQSPSNKVTEKGKDVELRCDPISGHTALYWYRQSLGQGLEFLIYFQGNSAPDKSGLPSDRFSAERTGGSVSTLTIQRTQQEDSAVYLCASSGRDRGIYEQYFGPGTRLTVT.

This clonotype was found many times. The rearrangement joins TRBV12-3 or TRBV12-4 to TRBJ1-1; tentative D call: TRBD1 (6 bases). The CDR3 is 13 amino acids. Deletions cut 10 bases from V and 7 bases from J, with 19 bases between. The CDR3 is CATRLTGSGEAFF. As DNA, the CDR3 is TGTGCCACCCGACTTACAGGGAGCGGTGAAGCTTTCTTT.

The chain employs TRBV6-2 or TRBV6-3 and TRBJ1-4, with no clear D. With 5 bases removed from V and 4 bases from J, the gap between germline ends came to 14 bases. Per germline, CDR1 MNHEY and CDR2 SVGEGT. There are 15 residues in the CDR3. The CDR3 here is CASSTQGFINEKLFF. In DNA, the CDR3 is TGTGCCAGCAGTACACAAGGGTTCATTAATGAAAAACTGTTTTTT.

This clonotype was seen repeatedly, ten times or more. The rearrangement links TRBV28 to TRBJ1-5; 8 nucleotides align to TRBD1. The CDR3 has 15 residues. The V and J ends lost 3 bases and 6 bases, in that order; junction bases with no gene match: 7. Germline CDR1 reads MDHEN; CDR2 reads SYDVKM. Written as DNA, the CDR3 is TGTGCCAGCAGTTTGGTGTTACAGGGGGTTCAGCCCCAGCATTTT. As protein: CASSLVLQGVQPQHF.

As regards this clonotype: A read error is possible here, since a much larger clone lies one base away. The rearrangement links TRBV2 to TRBJ1-6; no reliable D call. The germline V gene has CDR1 SNHLY and CDR2 FYNNEI. CDR3 length: 14 amino acids. CDR3 in amino acids: CASLQSSYNPPLHF. The DNA for the CDR3 is TGTGCCAGCTTACAGAGCTCCTATAATCCACCCCTCCACTTT.

Notes on this clonotype: Possible read error: a much larger clone is one base away. The gene calls are TRBV28 and TRBJ1-1; 8 nucleotides match TRBD1. CDR1 and CDR2 from the germline V gene are MDHEN and SYDVKM. With V trimmed by 4 bases and J by 3 bases, 7 bases remained unmatched. The length of the CDR3 is 15 residues. DNA for the CDR3: TGTGCCAGCAGTTGGGTTGCAGGGGGCTACACTGAAGCTTTCTTT. Its protein is CASSWVAGGYTEAFF.

This clonotype was seen at least ten times. The chain has TRBV12-3 or TRBV12-4 and TRBJ2-3; D not certain. V was cut by 5 bases and J by 0 bases, with 18 bases left in between. CDR3 size: 17 residues. The CDR3 DNA reads as TGTGCCAGCAGTCTCCCGAATCAAGGCCCTAGCACAGATACGCAGTATTTT. Translation gives CASSLPNQGPSTDTQYF.

With respect to this clonotype: Its ends do not fully match the called genes, so a read error is possible. V and J are TRBV3-1 and TRBJ1-1; unclear D gene. CDR3 length: 13 residues. Germline-derived CDR1 and CDR2 are LGHDT and YNNKEL (reference sequence). In DNA, the CDR3 is TGTGCCAGCAGCAATAGACCGGGCACTGGAGCTTTCTTT. It codes for CASSNRPGTGAFF.

Only a few counts were recorded for this clonotype. The rearrangement uses TRBV11-2 and TRBJ2-5, with 12 nucleotides matching TRBD2. The germline gives CDR1 SGHAT, CDR2 FQNNGV. The V and J ends lost 5 bases and 9 bases, in that order; junction bases with no gene match: 10. This CDR3 has 15 amino acids. The CDR3 loop reads CASSTRLAGGVAQYF. The CDR3 DNA follows: TGTGCCAGCAGCACCAGGCTAGCGGGGGGGGTGGCCCAGTACTTC.

This clonotype was observed a few times. The chain combines TRBV2 with TRBJ1-5; TRBD1 aligns across 10 bases. The ends lost 7 bases at V and 1 base at J; junction bases unmatched: 4. CDR1 and CDR2 from the germline V gene are SNHLY and FYNNEI. The CDR3 is 15 residues long. CDR3 sequence: CASTPGQGSNQPQHF. CDR3 nucleotides: TGTGCCAGCACTCCGGGACAGGGGAGCAATCAGCCCCAGCATTTT.